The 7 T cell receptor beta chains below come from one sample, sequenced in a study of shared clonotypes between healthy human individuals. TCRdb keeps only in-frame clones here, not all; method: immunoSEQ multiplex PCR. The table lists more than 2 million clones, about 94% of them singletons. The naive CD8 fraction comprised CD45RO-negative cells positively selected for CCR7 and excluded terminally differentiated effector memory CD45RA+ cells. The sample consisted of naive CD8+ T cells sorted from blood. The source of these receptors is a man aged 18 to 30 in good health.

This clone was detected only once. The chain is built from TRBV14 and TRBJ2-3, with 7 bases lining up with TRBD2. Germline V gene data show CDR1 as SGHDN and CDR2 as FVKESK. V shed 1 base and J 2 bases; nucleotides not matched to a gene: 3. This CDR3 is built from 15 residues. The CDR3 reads CASSQGEGPTDTQYF. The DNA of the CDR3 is TGTGCCAGCAGCCAAGGGGAGGGCCCCACAGATACGCAGTATTTT.

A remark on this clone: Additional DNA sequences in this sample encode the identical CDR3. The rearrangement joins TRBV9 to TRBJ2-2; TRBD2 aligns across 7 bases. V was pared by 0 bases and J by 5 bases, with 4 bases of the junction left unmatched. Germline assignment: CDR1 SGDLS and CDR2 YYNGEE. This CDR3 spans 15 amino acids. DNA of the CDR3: TGTGCCAGCAGCGTAGACGGCGGGGGAACCGGGGAGCTGTTTTTT. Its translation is CASSVDGGGTGELFF.

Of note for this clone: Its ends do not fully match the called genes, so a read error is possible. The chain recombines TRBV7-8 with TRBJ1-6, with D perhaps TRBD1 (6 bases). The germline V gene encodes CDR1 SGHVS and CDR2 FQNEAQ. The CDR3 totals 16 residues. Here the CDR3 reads CASSLATGIYNSPLHF. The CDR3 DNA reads TGTGCCAGCAGCCTAGCCACAGGGATCTATAATTCACCCCTCCACTTT.

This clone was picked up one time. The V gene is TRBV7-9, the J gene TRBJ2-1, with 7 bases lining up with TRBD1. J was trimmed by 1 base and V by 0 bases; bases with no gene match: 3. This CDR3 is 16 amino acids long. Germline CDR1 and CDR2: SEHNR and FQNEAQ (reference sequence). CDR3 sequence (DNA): TGTGCCAGCAGCTTAGCGACAGGGCTTTCCTACAATGAGCAGTTCTTC. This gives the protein CASSLATGLSYNEQFF.

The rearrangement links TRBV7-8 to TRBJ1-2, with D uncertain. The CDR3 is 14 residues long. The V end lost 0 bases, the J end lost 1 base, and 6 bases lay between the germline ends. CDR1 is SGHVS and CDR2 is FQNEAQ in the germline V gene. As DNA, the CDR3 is TGTGCCAGCAGCTTAGCAACGAGTAACTATGGCTACACCTTC. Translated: CASSLATSNYGYTF.

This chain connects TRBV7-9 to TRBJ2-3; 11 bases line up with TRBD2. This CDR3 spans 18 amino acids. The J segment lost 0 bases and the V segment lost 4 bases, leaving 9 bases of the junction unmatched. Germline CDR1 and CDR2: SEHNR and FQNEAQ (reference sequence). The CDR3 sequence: CASSSGTSGTTSTDTQYF. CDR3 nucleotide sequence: TGTGCCAGCAGCTCGGGGACTAGCGGAACTACCAGCACAGATACGCAGTATTTT.

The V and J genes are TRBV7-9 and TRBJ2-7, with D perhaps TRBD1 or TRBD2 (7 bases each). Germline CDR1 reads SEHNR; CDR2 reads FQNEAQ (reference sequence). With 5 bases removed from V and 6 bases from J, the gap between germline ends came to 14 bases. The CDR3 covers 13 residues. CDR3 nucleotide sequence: TGTGCCAGCAGCCCCAGGGAGGGGGCCGAGCAGTACTTC. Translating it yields CASSPREGAEQYF.